The sequence of this T cell receptor beta chain was determined in a study of T cell repertoires in cytomegalovirus infection. For the study at large: Selected CMV epitopes included recently identified HLA-C-restricted ones as well as well-studied HLA-B-restricted ones. It can be stated that public TCR beta signatures indicated CMV infection as well as a matching HLA type. Study-wide results and caveats: CMV carriers with the relevant HLA were identified by cumulative public TCR beta family frequency.

Germline V lookup: CDR1 DFQATT, CDR2 SNEGSKA (reference sequence). The CDR3 consists of 13 residues. With 5 bases clipped from V and 5 bases from J, the junction kept 6 bases outside the gene matches. To note about this clonotype: Its antigen is not known.

TCRdb reprocessed the reads with MiXCR, giving one entry per CDR3 protein. The data hold fewer than 1,000,000 distinct CDR3 sequences, with roughly 30% observed a single time. The TCR was taken from a human donor in good health (CMV status not recorded). Some clones in this sample may be carry-over from other donors' samples. This chain links TRBV20-1 with TRBJ2-5; 9 bases match TRBD2. The specimen was cultured CD8+ T cells from PBMCs, collected from culture after CMV antigen stimulation. The DNA of the CDR3 is TGCAGTGCTTCGCGGGGGGGCCGGGAGACCCAGTACTTC. Encoded protein: CSASRGGRETQYF.